The present T cell receptor beta chain was sequenced within a study of T cells in Graves' hyperthyroidism and ophthalmopathy. Comment on this clonotype: A read error may be the cause here, since a much bigger clone is one base away.

The study collected blood at first hyperthyroidism diagnosis, before any ophthalmopathy symptoms arose. This CDR3 has 11 residues. The germline V gene has CDR1 MNHNS and CDR2 SASEGT. V was shortened by 8 bases and J by 5 bases, with 7 bases between the two germline ends. Amplification targeted TCR beta CDR3 regions from RNA transcripts. In the first-round RT-PCR of the TCR CDR3, the HTBI primer set was used. TCRdb ran MiXCR on the multiplex PCR reads and lists one entry per CDR3 protein. The sample has roughly 580,000 distinct CDR3 sequences; around 13% are singletons. The V call is TRBV6-1, the J call TRBJ2-1; D gene ambiguous. The TCR comes from a woman in her twenties or thirties with Graves' hyperthyroidism that later progressed to Graves' ophthalmopathy. The sequenced sample was blood. The CDR3 reads CASGINNEQFF. Here the CDR3 DNA reads TGTGCCAGCGGAATCAACAATGAGCAGTTCTTC.